The entry below describes one TCR beta chain. The data are from a study of blood T cell repertoires in COVID-19. Study as a whole: The origin of the acute and convalescent COVID-19 samples was the United States, Italy and Spain. PBMCs, B-cell-depleted T cells, or T cells provided the cDNA or gDNA that made up the material.

Deletions cut 2 bases from V and 8 bases from J, with 18 bases between. The CDR3 has 16 residues. Germline-derived CDR1 and CDR2 are MNHEY and SVGEGT. Study processing details: Quantification of nucleated cells was approximated via reference gene primer amplification. Libraries were prepared by immunoSEQ multiplex PCR; TCRdb keeps only in-frame clonotypes and omits some of them. V and J calls and clone size are as listed in that table; D and trimming were resolved from the DNA. This table holds some 99,000 clones, roughly 85% found once. The chain employs TRBV6-2 or TRBV6-3 and TRBJ2-2, with D possibly TRBD2 on 7 matching bases. Sequenced: peripheral blood. The clonotype comes from a man between 70 and 80 years old with acute or convalescent COVID-19. The DNA of the CDR3 is TGTGCCAGCAGTTACGAACGGGGGGCCTATGGAGGGGAGCTGTTTTTT. Protein product: CASSYERGAYGGELFF.